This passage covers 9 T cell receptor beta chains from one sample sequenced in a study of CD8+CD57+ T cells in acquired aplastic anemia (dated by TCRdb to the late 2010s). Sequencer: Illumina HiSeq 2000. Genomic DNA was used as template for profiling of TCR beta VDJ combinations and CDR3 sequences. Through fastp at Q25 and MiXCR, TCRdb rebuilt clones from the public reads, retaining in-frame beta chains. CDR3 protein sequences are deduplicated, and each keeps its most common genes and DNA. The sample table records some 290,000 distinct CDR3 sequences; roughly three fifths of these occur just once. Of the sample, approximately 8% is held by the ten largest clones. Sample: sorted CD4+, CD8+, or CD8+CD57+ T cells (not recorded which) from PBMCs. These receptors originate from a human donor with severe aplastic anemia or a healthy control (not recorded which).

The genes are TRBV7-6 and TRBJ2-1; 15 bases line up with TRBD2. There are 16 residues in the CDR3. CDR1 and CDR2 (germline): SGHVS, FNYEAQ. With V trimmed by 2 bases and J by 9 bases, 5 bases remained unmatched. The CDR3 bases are TGTGCCAGCAGCTTATGGACTAGCGGGGGGGCGGGTGAGCAGTTCTTC. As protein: CASSLWTSGGAGEQFF.

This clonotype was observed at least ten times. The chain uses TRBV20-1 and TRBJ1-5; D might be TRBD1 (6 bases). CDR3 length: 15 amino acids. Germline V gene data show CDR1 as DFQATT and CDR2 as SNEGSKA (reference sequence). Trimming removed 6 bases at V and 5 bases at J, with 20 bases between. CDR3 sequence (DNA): TGCAGTGCAGATACAGGGAGAAGCCGGGATCAGCCCCAGCATTTT. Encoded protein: CSADTGRSRDQPQHF.

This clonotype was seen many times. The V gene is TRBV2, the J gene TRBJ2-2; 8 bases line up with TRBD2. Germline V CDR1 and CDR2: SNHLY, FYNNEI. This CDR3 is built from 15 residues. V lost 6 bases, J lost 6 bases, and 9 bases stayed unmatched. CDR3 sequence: CASSPSGGLAGELFF. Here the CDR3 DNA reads TGTGCCAGCAGCCCCTCGGGGGGGCTCGCCGGGGAGCTGTTTTTT.

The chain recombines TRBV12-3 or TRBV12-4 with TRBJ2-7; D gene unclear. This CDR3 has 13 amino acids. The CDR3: CASGTDKSYEQYF. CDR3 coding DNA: TGTGCTAGTGGTACCGACAAGTCCTACGAGCAGTACTTC.

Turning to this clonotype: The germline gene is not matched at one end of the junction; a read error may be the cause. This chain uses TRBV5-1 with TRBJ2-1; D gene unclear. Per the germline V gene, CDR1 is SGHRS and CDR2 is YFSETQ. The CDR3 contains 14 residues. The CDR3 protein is CASSLALDPNEQFF. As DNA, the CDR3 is TGCGCCAGCAGCTTGGCCTTAGATCCCAATGAACAGTTCTTC.

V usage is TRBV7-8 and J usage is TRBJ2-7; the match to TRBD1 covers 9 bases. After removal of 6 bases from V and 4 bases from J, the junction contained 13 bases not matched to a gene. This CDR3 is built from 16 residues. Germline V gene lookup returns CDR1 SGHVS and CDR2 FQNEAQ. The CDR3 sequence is CASSLDRGPAIYEQYF. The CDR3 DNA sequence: TGTGCCAGCAGTTTGGACAGGGGCCCTGCGATTTACGAGCAGTACTTC. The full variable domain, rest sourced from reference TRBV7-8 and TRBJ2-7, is GAGVSQSPRYKVAKRGQDVALRCDPISGHVSLFWYQQALGQGPEFLTYFQNEAQLDKSGLPSDRFFAERPEGSVSTLKIQRTQQEDSAVYLCASSLDRGPAIYEQYFGPGTRLTVT.

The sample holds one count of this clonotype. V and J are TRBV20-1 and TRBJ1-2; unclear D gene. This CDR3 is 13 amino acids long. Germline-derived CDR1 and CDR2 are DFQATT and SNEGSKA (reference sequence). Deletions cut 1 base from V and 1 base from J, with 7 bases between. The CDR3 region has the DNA TGCAGTGCTAGAGTCGGAGATAACTATGGCTACACCTTC. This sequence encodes CSARVGDNYGYTF.

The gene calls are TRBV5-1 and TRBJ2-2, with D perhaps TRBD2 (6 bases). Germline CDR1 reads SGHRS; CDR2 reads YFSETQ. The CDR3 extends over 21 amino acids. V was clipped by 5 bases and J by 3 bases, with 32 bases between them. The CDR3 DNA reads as TGCGCCAGCAGATATAAGAATCTAGCGAGAAACCCGCCGGTCGACACCGGGGAGCTGTTTTTT. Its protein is CASRYKNLARNPPVDTGELFF. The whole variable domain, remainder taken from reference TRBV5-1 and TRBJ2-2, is KAGVTQTPRYLIKTRGQQVTLSCSPISGHRSVSWYQQTPGQGLQFLFEYFSETQRNKGNFPGRFSGRQFSNSRSEMNVSTLELGDSALYLCASRYKNLARNPPVDTGELFFGEGSRLTVL.

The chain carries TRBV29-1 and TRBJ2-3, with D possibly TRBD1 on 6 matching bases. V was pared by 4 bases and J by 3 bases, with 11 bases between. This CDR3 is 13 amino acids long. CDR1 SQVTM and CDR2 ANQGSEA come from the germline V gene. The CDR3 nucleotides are TGCAGCGTTGTCACAGGGTCTACAGATACGCAGTATTTT. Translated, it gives CSVVTGSTDTQYF.